This note documents a single TCR beta chain sequence. Its antigen remains unidentified. Germline loops: CDR1 MNHEY, CDR2 SVGAGI. The CDR3 covers 13 residues. Trimming shortened V by 6 bases and J by 4 bases, and 11 bases separated the two germline ends. All donors were Caucasian adults living in Nashville, Tennessee. The test was conducted at deep level. Assay: immunoSEQ multiplex PCR; the TCRdb copy retains only in-frame clones and omits some. Of about 1.5 million clones listed, roughly 96% are singletons. The sample originates from a study of shared clonotypes between healthy human individuals. Study conclusions and caveats: In this cohort, only blood was sampled, and tissue repertoires likely differ. Naive subsets typically showed greater estimated richness than memory subsets.

The TCR originated in a young man in good health. V and J are TRBV6-5 and TRBJ2-3; the D gene could be TRBD1 or TRBD2 (5 bases each). Sequenced material: naive CD4+ T cells sorted from blood. The subset here: CD45RA+ positively selected. The CDR3 bases are TGTGCCAGCAGCTGGGGGTTGGCAGATACGCAGTATTTT. This encodes CASSWGLADTQYF.